This T cell receptor (beta chain) was obtained from a study of OX40 agonist ivuxolimab in advanced cancers. The data were produced by immunoSEQ multiplex PCR, yet TCRdb's version contains in-frame clones alone and is incomplete. The sample shows some 70,000 clones, roughly four fifths of them seen only once. The CDR3 has 16 amino acids. Germline CDR1 reads SGHVS; CDR2 reads FQNEAQ. V lost 0 bases and J lost 5; bases outside the gene matches: 10. Enrollment shut out patients with autoimmune disease history or systemic immunosuppression. The J gene is TRBJ2-7, the V gene TRBV7-8; TRBD2 matches at 7 bases. This specimen consisted of CD4+ or CD8+ T cells sorted from blood, obtained in a trial of the OX40 agonist ivuxolimab. This TCR was recovered from an adult with an advanced solid tumor such as melanoma, head and neck, liver or kidney cancer. CDR3 sequence: CASSLARGGNGDEQYF. DNA for the CDR3: TGTGCCAGCAGCTTAGCGCGCGGGGGAAACGGCGACGAGCAGTACTTC.